One T cell receptor (beta chain) is described in this entry. The V gene's germline CDR1 is LNHDA and CDR2 SQIVND (reference sequence). The ends were cut back, 11 bases at V and 1 base at J, with 15 bases in the middle. This CDR3 comprises 14 residues. Approximately 10 ml of fresh blood yielded the PBMCs by density gradient. RNA transcripts were the source from which TCR beta CDR3 regions were amplified. HTBI primers primed a first-round RT-PCR, and a second-round multiplex PCR followed. TCRdb reprocessed the multiplex PCR reads with MiXCR, giving one entry per CDR3 protein. The sample lists hundreds of thousands of distinct CDR3 sequences; about a fifth were seen once. This specimen belongs to a study of Graves' ophthalmopathy and Graves' hyperthyroidism.

Sequencing was carried out using peripheral blood. This chain uses TRBV19 with TRBJ1-5, with a possible D match to TRBD1 (5 bases). The clonotype originates from a woman aged 18 to 35 with stable Graves' hyperthyroidism. Some clones in this sample may be carry-over from other donors' samples. CDR3 coding DNA: TGTGCCTCCCATCACCGGGACAGCAATCAGCCCCAGCATTTT. It is translated as CASHHRDSNQPQHF.